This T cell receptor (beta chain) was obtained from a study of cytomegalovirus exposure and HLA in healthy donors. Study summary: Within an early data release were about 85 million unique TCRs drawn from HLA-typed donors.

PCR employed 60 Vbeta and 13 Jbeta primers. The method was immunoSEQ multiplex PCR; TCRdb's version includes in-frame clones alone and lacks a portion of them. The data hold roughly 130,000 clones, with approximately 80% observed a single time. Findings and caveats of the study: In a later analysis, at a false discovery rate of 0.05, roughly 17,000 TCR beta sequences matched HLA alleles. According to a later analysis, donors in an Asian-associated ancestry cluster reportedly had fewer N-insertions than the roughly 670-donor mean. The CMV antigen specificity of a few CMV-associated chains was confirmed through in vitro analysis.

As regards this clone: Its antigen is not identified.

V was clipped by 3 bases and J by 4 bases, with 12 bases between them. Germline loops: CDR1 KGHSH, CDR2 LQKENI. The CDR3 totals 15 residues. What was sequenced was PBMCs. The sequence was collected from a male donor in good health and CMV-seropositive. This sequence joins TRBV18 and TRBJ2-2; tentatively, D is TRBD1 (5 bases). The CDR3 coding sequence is TGTGCCAGCTCACCGGGGCCCGGAGCCACCGGGGAGCTGTTTTTT. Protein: CASSPGPGATGELFF.